This T cell receptor beta chain was documented in a study of blood T cells in healthy people across ages. The people who gave samples were healthy Caucasians from Russia, aged roughly 6 to 100. A second roughly 6 to 11 cycle PCR used barcoded and J-beta primers. The authors tagged each cDNA molecule using a template-switch adaptor with 12 random nucleotides. Each sample yielded at least 2.5 million CDR3-containing paired-end reads. TCRdb used MiXCR to reprocess the 5' RACE reads, holding one entry per CDR3 protein. The sample has 1.5 million to 2 million distinct CDR3 sequences, roughly 27% seen once. Deletions cut 4 bases from V and 1 base from J, with 13 bases between. This CDR3 is 15 amino acids long. Germline V lookup: CDR1 SGHVS, CDR2 FQNEAQ. There are many counts of this clonotype. Its antigen remains unidentified. Overall study findings and caveats: When set beside aged donors, long-lived donors presented more naive CD4+ cells and higher diversity.

Sequences were obtained from blood. This TCR came from a woman in her twenties or thirties in good health. The V and J genes are TRBV7-8 and TRBJ2-5, with D tentatively TRBD2 (5 bases). CDR3 sequence reads: CASSSNGVTQETQYF. The DNA for the CDR3 is TGTGCCAGCAGCTCTAACGGGGTAACCCAAGAGACCCAGTACTTC.